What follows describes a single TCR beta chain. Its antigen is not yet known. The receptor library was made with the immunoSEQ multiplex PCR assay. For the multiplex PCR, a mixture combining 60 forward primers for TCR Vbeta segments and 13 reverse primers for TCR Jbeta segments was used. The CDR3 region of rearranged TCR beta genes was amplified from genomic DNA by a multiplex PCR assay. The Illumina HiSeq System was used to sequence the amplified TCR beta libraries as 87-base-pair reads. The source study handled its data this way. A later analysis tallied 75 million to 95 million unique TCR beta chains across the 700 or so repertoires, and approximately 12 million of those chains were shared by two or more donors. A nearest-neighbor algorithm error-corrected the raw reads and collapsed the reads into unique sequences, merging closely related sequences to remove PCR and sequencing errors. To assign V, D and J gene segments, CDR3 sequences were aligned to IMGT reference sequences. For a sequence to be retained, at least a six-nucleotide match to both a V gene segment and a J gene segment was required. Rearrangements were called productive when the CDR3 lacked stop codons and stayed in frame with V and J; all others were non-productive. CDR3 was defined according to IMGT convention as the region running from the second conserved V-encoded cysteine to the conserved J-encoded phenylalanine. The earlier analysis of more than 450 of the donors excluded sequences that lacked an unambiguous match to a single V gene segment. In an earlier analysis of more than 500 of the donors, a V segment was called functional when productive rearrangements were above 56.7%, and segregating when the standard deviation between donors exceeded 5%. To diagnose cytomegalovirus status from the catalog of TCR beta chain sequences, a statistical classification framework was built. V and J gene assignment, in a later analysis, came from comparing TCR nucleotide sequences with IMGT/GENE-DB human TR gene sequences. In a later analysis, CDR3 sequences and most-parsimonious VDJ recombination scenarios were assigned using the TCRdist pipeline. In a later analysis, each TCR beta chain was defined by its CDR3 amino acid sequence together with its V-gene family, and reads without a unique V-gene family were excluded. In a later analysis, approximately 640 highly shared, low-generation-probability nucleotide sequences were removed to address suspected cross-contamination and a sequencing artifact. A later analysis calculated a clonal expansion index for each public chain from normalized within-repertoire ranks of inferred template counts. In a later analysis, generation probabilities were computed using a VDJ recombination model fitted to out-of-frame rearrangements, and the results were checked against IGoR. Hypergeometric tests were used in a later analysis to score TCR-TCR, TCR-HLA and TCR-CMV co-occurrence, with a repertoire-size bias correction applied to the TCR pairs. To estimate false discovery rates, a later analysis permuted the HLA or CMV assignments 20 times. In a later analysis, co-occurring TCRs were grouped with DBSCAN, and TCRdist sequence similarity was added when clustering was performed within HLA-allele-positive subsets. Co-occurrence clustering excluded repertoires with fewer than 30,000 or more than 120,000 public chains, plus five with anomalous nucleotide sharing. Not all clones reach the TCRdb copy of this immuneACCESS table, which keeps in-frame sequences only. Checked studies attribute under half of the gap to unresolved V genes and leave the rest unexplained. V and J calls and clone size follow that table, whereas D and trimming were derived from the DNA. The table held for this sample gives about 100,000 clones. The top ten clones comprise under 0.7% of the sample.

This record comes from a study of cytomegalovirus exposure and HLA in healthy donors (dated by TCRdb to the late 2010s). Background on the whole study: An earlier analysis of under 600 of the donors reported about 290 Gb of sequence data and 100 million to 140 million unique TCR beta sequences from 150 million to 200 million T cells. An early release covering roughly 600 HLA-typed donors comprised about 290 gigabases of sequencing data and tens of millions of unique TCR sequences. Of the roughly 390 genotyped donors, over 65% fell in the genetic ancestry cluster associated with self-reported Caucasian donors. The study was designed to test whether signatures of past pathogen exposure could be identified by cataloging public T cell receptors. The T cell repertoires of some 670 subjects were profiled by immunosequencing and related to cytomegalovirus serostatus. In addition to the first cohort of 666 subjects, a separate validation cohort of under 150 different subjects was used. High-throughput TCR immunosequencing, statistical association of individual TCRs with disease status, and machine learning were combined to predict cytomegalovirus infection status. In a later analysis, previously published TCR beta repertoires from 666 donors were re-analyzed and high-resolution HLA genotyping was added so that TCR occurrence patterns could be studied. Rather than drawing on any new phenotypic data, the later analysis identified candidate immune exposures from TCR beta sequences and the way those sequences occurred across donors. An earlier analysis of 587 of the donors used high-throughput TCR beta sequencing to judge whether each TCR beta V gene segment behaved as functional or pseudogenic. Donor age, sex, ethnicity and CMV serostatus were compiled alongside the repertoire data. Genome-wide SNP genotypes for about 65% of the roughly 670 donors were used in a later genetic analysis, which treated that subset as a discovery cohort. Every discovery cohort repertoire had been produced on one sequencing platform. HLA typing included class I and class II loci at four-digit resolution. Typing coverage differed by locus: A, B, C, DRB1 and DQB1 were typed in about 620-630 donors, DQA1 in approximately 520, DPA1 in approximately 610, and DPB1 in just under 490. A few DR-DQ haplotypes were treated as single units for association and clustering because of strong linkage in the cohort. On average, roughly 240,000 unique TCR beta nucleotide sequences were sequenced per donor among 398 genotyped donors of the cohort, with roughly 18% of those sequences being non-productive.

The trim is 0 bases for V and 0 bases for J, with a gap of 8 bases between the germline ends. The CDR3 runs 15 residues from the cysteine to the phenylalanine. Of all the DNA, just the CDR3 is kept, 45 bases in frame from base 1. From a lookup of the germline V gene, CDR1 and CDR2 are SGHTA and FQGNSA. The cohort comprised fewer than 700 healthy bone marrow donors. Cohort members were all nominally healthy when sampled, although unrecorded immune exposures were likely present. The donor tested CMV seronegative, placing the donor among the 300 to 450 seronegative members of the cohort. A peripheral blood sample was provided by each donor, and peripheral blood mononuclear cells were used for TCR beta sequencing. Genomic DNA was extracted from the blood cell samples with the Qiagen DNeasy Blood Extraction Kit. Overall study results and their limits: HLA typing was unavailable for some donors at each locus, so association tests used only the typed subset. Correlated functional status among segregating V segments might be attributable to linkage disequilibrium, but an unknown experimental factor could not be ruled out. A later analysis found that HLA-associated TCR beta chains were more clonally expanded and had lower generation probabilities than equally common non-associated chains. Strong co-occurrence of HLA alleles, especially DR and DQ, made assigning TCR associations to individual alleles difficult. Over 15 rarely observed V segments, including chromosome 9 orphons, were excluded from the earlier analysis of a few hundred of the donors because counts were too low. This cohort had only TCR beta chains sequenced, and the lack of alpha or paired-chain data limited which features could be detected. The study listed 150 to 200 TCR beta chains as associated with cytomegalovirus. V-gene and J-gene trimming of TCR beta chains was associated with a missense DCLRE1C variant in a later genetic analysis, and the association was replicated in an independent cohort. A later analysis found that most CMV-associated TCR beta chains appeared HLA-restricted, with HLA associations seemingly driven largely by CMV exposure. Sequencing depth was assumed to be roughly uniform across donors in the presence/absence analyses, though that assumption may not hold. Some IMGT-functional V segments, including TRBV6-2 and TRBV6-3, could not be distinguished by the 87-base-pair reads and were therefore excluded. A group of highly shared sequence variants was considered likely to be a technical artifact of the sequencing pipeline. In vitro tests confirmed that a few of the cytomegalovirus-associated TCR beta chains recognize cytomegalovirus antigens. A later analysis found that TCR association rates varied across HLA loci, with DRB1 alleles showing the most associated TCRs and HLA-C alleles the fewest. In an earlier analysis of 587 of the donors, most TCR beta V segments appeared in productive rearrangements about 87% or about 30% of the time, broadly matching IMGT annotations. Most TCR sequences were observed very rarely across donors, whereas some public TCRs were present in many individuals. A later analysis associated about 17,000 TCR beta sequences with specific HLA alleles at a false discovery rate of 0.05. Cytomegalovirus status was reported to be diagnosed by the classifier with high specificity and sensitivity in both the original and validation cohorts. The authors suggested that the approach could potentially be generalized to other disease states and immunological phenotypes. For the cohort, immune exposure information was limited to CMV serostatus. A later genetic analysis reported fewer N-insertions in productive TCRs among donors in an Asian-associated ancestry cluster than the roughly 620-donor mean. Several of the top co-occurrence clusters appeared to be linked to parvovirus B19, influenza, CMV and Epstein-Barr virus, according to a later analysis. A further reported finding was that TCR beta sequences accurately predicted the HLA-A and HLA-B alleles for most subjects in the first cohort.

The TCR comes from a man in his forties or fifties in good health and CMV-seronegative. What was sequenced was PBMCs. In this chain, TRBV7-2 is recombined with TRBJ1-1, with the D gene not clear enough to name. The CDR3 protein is CASSLAPNMNTEAFF. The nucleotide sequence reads TGTGCCAGCAGCTTAGCGCCGAACATGAACACTGAAGCTTTCTTT.